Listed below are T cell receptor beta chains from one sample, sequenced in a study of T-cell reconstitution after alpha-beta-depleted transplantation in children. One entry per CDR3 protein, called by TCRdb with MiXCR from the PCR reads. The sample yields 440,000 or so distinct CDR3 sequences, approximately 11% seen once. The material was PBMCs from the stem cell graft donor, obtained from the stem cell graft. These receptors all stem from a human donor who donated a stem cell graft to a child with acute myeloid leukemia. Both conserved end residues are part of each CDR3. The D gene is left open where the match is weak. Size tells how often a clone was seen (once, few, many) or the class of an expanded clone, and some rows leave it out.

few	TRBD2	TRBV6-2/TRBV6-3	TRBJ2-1	TGTGCCAGCAGGGTTAGCGGGAGGGCCGCCTACAATGAGCAGTTCTTC	CASRVSGRAAYNEQFF
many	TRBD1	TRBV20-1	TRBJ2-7	TGCAGTGCTACCGGGACAGTAAAGAGCTCCTACGAGCAGTACTTC	CSATGTVKSSYEQYF
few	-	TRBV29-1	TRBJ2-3	TGCAGCGTTATTGAAATTTCTAGCACAGATACGCAGTATTTT	CSVIEISSTDTQYF
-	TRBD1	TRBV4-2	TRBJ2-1	TGTGCCAGCAGCCTACAGGGACAGGACTACAATGAGCAGTTCTTC	CASSLQGQDYNEQFF
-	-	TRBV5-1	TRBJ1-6	TGCGCCAGCAGCTTAGGACAAATCTCCTATAATTCACCCCTCCACTTT	CASSLGQISYNSPLHF
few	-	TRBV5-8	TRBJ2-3	TGTGCCAGCAGCTTGCTGCGGCCCACAGATACGCAGTATTTT	CASSLLRPTDTQYF
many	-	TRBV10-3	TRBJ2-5	TGTGCCATCGGGAAGCTCGGCCAAGAGACCCAGTACTTC	CAIGKLGQETQYF
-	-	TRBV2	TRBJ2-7	TGTGCCGGTGAAGGACAGTCCTACGAGCAGTACTTC	CAGEGQSYEQYF
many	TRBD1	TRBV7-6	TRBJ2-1	TGTGCCAGCAGCCCGACAGGGCGCCGCTCCTACAATGAGCAGTTCTTC	CASSPTGRRSYNEQFF
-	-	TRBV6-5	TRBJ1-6	TGTGCCAGCAGTTACTATGGCAGGGATAATTCACCCCTCCACTTT	CASSYYGRDNSPLHF
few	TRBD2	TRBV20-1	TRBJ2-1	TGCAGTGCTAGACGATCTAGCGGGAGCACTGAGCAGTTCTTC	CSARRSSGSTEQFF
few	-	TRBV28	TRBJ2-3	TGTGCCAGCAGTACCCGCGGCGCGGGGCCGGGGACGCAGTATTTT	CASSTRGAGPGTQYF
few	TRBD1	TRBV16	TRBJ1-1	TGTGCCAGCAGCCAAGTAAGGGGACAGGGAAAAGCTTTCTTT	CASSQVRGQGKAFF
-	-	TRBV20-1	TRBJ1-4	TGCAGTGCTAGTTCCGGAGCCACAACTAATGAAAAACTGTTTTTT	CSASSGATTNEKLFF
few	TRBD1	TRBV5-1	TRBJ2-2	TGCGCCAGCAGCACACCGACAGGGGTCCGGGACACCGGGGAGCTGTTTTTT	CASSTPTGVRDTGELFF
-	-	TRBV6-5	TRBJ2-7	TGTGCCAGCAGTTATTTTGGCCCGACCTTGGGCGAGCAGTACTTC	CASSYFGPTLGEQYF
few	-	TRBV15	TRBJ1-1	TGTGCCACCAGCAAAACATGGAACACTGAAGCTTTCTTT	CATSKTWNTEAFF
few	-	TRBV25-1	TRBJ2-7	TGTGCCAGCAGTGTCCCCGGACTCTACGAGCAGTACTTC	CASSVPGLYEQYF
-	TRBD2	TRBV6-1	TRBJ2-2	TGTGCCAGCAGAACGACTAGCTCGGGCACCGGGGAGCTGTTTTTT	CASRTTSSGTGELFF
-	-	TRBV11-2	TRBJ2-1	TGTGCCAGCAGCGCATTGAGGAATGAGCAGTTCTTC	CASSALRNEQFF
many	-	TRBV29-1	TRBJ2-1	TGCTGCGGAGCTAGTGCGCAGAGAAACAATGAGCAGTTCTTC	CCGASAQRNNEQFF
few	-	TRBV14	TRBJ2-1	TGTGCCAGCAGCCAAGACAGCAATGAGCAGTTCTTC	CASSQDSNEQFF
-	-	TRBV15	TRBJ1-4	TGTGCCACCCTACAGGCTGAAAAACTGTTTTTT	CATLQAEKLFF
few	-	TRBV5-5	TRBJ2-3	TGTGCCAGCAGCTATGATCCGGCAGATACGCAGTATTTT	CASSYDPADTQYF
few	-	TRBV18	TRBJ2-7	TGTGCCAGCTCCGCGGCAGCTAACTACGAGCAGTACTTC	CASSAAANYEQYF
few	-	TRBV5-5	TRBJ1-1	TGTGCCAGCAGCCCAGGTCGGGGGACCTACTACACTGAAGCTTTCTTT	CASSPGRGTYYTEAFF
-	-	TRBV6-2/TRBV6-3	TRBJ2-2	TGTGCCAGCAGACCCTCCCATATTGATTCGGACAGCCCGCCATCGAACACCGGGGAGCTGTTTTTT	CASRPSHIDSDSPPSNTGELFF
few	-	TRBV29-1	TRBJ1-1	TGCAGCGTTGGACTAGCTTTCTTT	CSVGLAFF
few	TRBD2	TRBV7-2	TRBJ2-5	TGTGCCAGCAGCTTAGCGGCGCGGGGGAACCAAGAGACCCAGTACTTC	CASSLAARGNQETQYF
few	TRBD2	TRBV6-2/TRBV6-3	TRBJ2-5	TGTGCCAGCAGTTCGACTAGCGGGAGCGTAGAGACCCAGTACTTC	CASSSTSGSVETQYF
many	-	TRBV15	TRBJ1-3	TGTGCCACCAGCAGAGCCCCAGACTCTGGAAACACCATATATTTT	CATSRAPDSGNTIYF
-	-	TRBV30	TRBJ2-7	TGTGCCTGGGGGACTGGGCCCTACGAGCAGTACTTC	CAWGTGPYEQYF
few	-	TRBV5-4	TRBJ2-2	TGTGCCAGCAGCCGGAATGCGATATCGAACACCGGGGAGCTGTTTTTT	CASSRNAISNTGELFF
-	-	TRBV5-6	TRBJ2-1	TGTGCCAGCAGCTCCACCGGGACTGGGGCCTACAATGAGCAGTTCTTC	CASSSTGTGAYNEQFF